These 5 T cell receptor beta chains were all obtained from the same sample, sequenced in a study of blood T cell repertoires in COVID-19 (dated by TCRdb to the early 2020s). The library was built by means of the immunoSEQ multiplex PCR assay. TCRdb holds this immuneACCESS table with in-frame rearrangements only. Some clones are missing; in checked studies, unresolved V genes explain under half, and the rest has no known cause. Present in this sample are approximately 270,000 clones, over 75% of which were seen just once. The ten largest clones take up approximately 10% of the sample. The sample taken for sequencing was peripheral blood. Receptors originate from a woman in her 70s with acute or convalescent COVID-19.

The count of this clone is one. The chain recombines TRBV9 with TRBJ2-1; D is perhaps TRBD1 (5 bases). The germline V gene encodes CDR1 SGDLS and CDR2 YYNGEE. This CDR3 is 16 amino acids long. Trimming shortened V by 4 bases and J by 0 bases, and 14 bases separated the two germline ends. CDR3 amino acids: CASSSFTGSSYNEQFF. The CDR3 nucleotides are TGTGCCAGCAGCTCATTTACAGGTAGCTCCTACAATGAGCAGTTCTTC.

The rearrangement joins TRBV29-1 to TRBJ1-1; tentatively, D is TRBD1 (6 bases). Per germline, CDR1 SQVTM and CDR2 ANQGSEA. The CDR3 covers 13 residues. Trimming removed 3 bases from V and 5 bases from J, with 13 bases in between. The CDR3 sequence: CSVDQGKSTEAFF. The CDR3 nucleotides are TGCAGCGTTGATCAGGGGAAATCAACTGAAGCTTTCTTT.

The genes are TRBV7-8 and TRBJ1-5, with 8 bases identical to TRBD1. Germline V lookup: CDR1 SGHVS, CDR2 FQNEAQ. With V trimmed by 5 bases and J by 5 bases, 14 bases remained unmatched. This CDR3 has 17 amino acids. DNA for the CDR3: TGTGCCAGCAGCCCAGGAAGTAGTGCAGGGGGCCATCAGCCCCAGCATTTT. It yields the protein CASSPGSSAGGHQPQHF.

In its sample, this clone was seen a few times. The genes are TRBV2 and TRBJ1-6, with a tentative D call TRBD1 (5 bases). V was trimmed by 4 bases and J by 10 bases, leaving 11 bases between them. Germline V gene lookup returns CDR1 SNHLY and CDR2 FYNNEI. This CDR3 contains 13 residues. CDR3 nucleotides: TGTGCCAGCAGTGTCAACAGGATCTCACCCCTCCACTTT. It translates to CASSVNRISPLHF.

This clone was counted between two and nine times. This sequence joins TRBV11-2 and TRBJ1-6; maybe TRBD1 (6 bases). V was clipped by 5 bases and J by 10 bases, with 18 bases between them. Germline CDR1 SGHAT, CDR2 FQNNGV. CDR3 length equals 15 residues. This chain's CDR3 is CASSLIQGRGSPLHF. In nucleotides, the CDR3 is TGTGCCAGCAGCCTAATACAGGGAAGAGGCTCACCCCTCCACTTT. Full variable domain (remainder filled in from reference TRBV11-2 and TRBJ1-6): EAGVAQSPRYKIIEKRQSVAFWCNPISGHATLYWYQQILGQGPKLLIQFQNNGVVDDSQLPKDRFSAERLKGVDSTLKIQPAKLEDSAVYLCASSLIQGRGSPLHFGNGTRLTVT.